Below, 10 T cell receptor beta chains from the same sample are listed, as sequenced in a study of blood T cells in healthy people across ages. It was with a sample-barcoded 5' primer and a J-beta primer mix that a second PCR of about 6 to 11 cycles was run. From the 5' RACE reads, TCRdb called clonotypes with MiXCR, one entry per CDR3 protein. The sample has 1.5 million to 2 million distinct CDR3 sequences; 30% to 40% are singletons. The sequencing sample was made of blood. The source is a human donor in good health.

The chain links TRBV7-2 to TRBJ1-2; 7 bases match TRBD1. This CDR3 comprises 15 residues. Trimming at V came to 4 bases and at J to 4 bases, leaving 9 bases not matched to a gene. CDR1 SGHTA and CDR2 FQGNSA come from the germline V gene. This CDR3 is CASSSAPRDSYGYTF. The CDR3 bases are TGTGCCAGCAGCTCCGCTCCCCGGGACAGCTATGGCTACACCTTC.

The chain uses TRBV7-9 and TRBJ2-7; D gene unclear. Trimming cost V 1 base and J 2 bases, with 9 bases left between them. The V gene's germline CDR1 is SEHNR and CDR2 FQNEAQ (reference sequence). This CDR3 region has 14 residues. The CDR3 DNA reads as TGTGCCAGCAGCTTAGTTGTAGGCACCTACGAGCAGTACTTC. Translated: CASSLVVGTYEQYF.

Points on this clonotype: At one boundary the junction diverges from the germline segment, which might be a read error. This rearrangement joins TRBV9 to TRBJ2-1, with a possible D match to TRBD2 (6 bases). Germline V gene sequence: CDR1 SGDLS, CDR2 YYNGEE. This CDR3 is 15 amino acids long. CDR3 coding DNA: TGTCCCAGCAGCGTAGCCGGGGGAGCATACAATGAGCAGTTCTTC. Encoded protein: CPSSVAGGAYNEQFF.

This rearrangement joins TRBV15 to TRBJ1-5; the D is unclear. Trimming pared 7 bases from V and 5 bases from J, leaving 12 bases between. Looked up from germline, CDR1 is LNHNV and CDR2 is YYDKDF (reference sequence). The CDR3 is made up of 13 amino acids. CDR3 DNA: TGTGCCACCAACATGGACGGGCATCAGCCCCAGCATTTT. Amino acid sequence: CATNMDGHQPQHF.

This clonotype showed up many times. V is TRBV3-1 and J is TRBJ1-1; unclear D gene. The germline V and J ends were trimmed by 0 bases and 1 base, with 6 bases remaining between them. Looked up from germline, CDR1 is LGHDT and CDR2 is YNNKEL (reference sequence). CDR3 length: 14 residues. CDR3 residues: CASSQEGGNTEAFF. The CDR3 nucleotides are TGTGCCAGCAGCCAAGAGGGCGGGAACACTGAAGCTTTCTTT.

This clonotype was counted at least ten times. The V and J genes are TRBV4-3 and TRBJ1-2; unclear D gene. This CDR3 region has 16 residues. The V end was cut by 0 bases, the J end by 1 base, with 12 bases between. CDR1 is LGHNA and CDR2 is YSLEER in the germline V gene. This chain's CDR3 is CASSQDLRADNYGYTF. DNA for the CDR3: TGCGCCAGCAGCCAAGATCTGAGGGCTGATAACTATGGCTACACCTTC.

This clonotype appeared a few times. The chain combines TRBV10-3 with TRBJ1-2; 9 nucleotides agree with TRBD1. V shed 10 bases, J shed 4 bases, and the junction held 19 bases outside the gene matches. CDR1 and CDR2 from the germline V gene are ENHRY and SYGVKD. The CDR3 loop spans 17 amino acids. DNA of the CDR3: TGTGCCACCCGCACAACAGGGGGCACATTTTACAGCTATGGCTACACCTTC. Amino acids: CATRTTGGTFYSYGYTF.

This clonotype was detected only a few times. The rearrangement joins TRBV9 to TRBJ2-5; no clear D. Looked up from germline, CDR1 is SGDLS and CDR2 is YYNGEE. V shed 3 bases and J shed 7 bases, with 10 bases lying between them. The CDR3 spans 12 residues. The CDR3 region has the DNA TGTGCCAGCAGCGCTGCCGGGCGGACCCAGTACTTC. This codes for CASSAAGRTQYF.

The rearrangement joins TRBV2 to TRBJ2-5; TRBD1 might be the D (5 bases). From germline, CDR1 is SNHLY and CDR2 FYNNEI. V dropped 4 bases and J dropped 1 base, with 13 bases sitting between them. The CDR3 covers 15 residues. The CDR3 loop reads CASSVAGNPQETQYF. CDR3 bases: TGTGCCAGCAGTGTGGCAGGGAACCCCCAAGAGACCCAGTACTTC.

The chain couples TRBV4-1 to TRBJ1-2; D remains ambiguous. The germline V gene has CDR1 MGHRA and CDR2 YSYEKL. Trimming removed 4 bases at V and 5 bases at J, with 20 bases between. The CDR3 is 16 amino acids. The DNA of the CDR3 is TGCGCCAGCAGCCCAATTCCCGGGCACTCTCTTTATGGCTACACCTTC. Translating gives CASSPIPGHSLYGYTF.